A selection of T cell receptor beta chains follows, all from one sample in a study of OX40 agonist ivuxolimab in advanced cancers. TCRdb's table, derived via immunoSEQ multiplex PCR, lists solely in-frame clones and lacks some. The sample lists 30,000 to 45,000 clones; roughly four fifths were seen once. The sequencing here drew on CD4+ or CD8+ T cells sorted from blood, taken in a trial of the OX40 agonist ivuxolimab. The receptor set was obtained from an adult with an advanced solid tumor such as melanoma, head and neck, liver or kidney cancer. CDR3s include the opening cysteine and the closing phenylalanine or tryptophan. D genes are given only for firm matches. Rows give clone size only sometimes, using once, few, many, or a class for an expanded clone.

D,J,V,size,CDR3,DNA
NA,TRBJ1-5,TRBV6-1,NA,CASSEGTAYSNQPQHF,TGTGCCAGCAGTGAAGGGACAGCTTATAGCAATCAGCCCCAGCATTTT
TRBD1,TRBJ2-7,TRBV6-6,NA,CASSAGTGGIYEQYF,TGTGCCAGCAGTGCCGGGACAGGGGGTATCTACGAGCAGTACTTC
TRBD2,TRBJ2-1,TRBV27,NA,CASSLYPSAGSGRDNEQFF,TGTGCCAGCAGTTTATACCCCTCTGCGGGTAGCGGGAGAGACAATGAGCAGTTCTTC
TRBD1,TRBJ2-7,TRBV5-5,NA,CASSLEPQGAYEQYF,TGTGCCAGCAGCTTGGAGCCTCAGGGGGCCTACGAGCAGTACTTC
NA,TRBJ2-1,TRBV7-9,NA,CASRGAYNEQFF,TGTGCCAGCAGGGGGGCCTACAATGAGCAGTTCTTC
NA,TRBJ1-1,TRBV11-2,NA,CASSLITGYTEAFF,TGTGCCAGCAGCCTAATTACAGGGTACACTGAAGCTTTCTTT
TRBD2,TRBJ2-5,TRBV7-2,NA,CASSLVLAGPQETQYF,TGTGCCAGCAGCTTAGTATTAGCGGGACCACAAGAGACCCAGTACTTC
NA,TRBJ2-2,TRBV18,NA,CASSPRTENTGELFF,TGTGCCAGCTCACCTCGGACGGAGAACACCGGGGAGCTGTTTTTT
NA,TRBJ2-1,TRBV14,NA,CASSGIRSYNEQFF,TGTGCCAGCTCAGGGATCCGCTCCTACAATGAGCAGTTCTTC
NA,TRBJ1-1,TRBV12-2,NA,CASRLARTRFTEAFF,TGTGCAAGTCGCTTAGCTCGGACACGATTTACTGAAGCTTTCTTT
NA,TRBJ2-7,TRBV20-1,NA,CSAAPLYEQYF,TGCAGTGCTGCCCCTCTCTACGAGCAGTACTTC
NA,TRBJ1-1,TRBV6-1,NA,CASSEWGGGQEAFF,TGTGCCAGCAGTGAATGGGGAGGCGGACAGGAAGCTTTCTTT
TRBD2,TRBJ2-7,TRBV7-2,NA,CASSRAGVSYEQYF,TGTGCCAGCAGCCGAGCGGGAGTTTCCTACGAGCAGTACTTC
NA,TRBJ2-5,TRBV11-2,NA,CASSLQGQQETQYF,TGTGCCAGCAGCCTACAAGGACAGCAAGAGACCCAGTACTTC
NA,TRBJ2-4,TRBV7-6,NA,CASSLDYRDTKNIQYF,TGTGCCAGCAGCTTAGATTACAGGGACACCAAAAACATTCAGTACTTC
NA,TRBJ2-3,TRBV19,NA,CASTFLGTDTQYF,TGTGCCAGTACCTTCCTCGGCACAGATACGCAGTATTTT
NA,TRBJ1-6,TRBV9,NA,CASSVGTRPSYNSPLHF,TGTGCCAGCAGCGTAGGGACCCGCCCGTCTTATAATTCACCCCTCCACTTT
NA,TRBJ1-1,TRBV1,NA,CTSSQEWYVRTEAFF,TGCACCAGCAGCCAAGAATGGTACGTCCGCACTGAAGCTTTCTTT
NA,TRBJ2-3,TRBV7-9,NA,CASSSPRIDADTQYF,TGTGCCAGCAGCTCGCCCAGGATAGATGCAGATACGCAGTATTTT
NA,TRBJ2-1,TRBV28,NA,CASGAAGRNEQFF,TGTGCCAGCGGGGCAGCGGGTCGGAATGAGCAGTTCTTC
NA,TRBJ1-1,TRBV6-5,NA,CASSYGRGAFF,TGTGCCAGCAGTTACGGCAGGGGAGCTTTCTTT
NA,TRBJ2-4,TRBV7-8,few,CASSPPAPSKNIQYF,TGTGCCAGCAGCCCTCCCGCGCCGTCTAAAAACATTCAGTACTTC
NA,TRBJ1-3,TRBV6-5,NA,CASRSFLSGNTIYF,TGTGCCAGCAGGTCATTTCTCTCTGGAAACACCATATATTTT
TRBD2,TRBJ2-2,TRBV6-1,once,CASMGRGRNTGELFF,TGTGCCAGCATGGGGAGGGGCCGCAACACCGGGGAGCTGTTTTTT
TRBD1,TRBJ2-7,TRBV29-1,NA,CSVEGTGAYEQYF,TGCAGCGTTGAGGGGACAGGGGCCTACGAGCAGTACTTC
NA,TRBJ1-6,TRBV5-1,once,CASSRAGSGSPLHF,TGCGCCAGCAGTCGGGCAGGGTCAGGTTCACCCCTCCACTTT
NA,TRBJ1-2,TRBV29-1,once,CSVEEAVYGYTF,TGCAGCGTTGAGGAGGCAGTCTATGGCTACACCTTC
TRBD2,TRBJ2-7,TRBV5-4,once,CASSLGSGRTHEQYF,TGTGCCAGCAGCTTGGGCAGCGGGAGGACCCACGAGCAGTACTTC
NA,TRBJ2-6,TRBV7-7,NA,CASSSGDGLGVLTF,TGTGCTAGCAGCTCTGGGGACGGCCTTGGGGTCCTGACTTTC
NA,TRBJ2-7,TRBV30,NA,CAWSRKGVNEQYF,TGTGCCTGGAGTAGGAAGGGGGTCAACGAGCAGTACTTC
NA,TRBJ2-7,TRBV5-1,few,CASSLGGRGRTTYEQYF,TGCGCCAGCAGCTTGGGGGGCAGGGGCAGAACCACCTACGAGCAGTACTTC
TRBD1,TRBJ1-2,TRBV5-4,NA,CASSSPGQGAPGYTF,TGTGCCAGCAGCTCACCGGGACAGGGGGCGCCCGGCTACACCTTC
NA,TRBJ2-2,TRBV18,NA,CASSPLGGSGELFF,TGTGCCAGCTCACCACTTGGGGGTTCCGGGGAGCTGTTTTTT
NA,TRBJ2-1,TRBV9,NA,CASSFDRGSYNEQFF,TGTGCCAGCAGCTTCGACAGAGGCTCCTACAATGAGCAGTTCTTC
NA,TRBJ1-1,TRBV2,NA,CASRATMNTEAFF,TGTGCCAGCAGAGCAACCATGAACACTGAAGCTTTCTTT
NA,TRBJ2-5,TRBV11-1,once,CASSKGLQIQETQYF,TGTGCCAGCAGCAAGGGACTCCAGATCCAAGAGACCCAGTACTTC
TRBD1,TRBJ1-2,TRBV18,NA,CASSPRDRDYGYTF,TGTGCCAGCTCACCCCGGGACAGGGACTATGGCTACACCTTC
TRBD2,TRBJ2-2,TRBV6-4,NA,CASSEASGSGVELFF,TGTGCCAGCAGTGAGGCTAGCGGGAGTGGAGTGGAGCTGTTTTTT
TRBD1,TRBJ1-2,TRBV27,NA,CASSITPGQVYGYTF,TGTGCCAGCAGTATAACACCGGGACAGGTCTATGGCTACACCTTC
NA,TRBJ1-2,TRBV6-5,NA,CASSYDRVGDGYTF,TGTGCCAGCAGTTACGATCGGGTTGGAGATGGCTACACCTTC
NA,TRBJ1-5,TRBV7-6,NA,CASSLGNQPQHF,TGTGCCAGCAGCTTGGGCAATCAGCCCCAGCATTTT
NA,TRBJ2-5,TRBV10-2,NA,CASIPLFSGLETQYF,TGCGCCAGCATCCCCCTCTTTTCGGGCCTGGAGACCCAGTACTTC
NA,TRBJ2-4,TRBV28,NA,CASSFDAKNIQYF,TGTGCCAGCAGTTTCGACGCCAAAAACATTCAGTACTTC
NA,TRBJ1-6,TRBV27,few,CASRSTFRDKYNSPLHF,TGTGCCAGCAGATCAACTTTCCGGGACAAATATAATTCACCCCTCCACTTT
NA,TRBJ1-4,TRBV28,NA,CASSLSRRALTNEKLFF,TGTGCCAGCAGTTTATCCAGGCGAGCCCTTACTAATGAAAAACTGTTTTTT
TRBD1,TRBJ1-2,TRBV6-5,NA,CASSYSDRGGGGYTF,TGTGCCAGCAGTTACTCAGACAGGGGAGGGGGCGGCTACACCTTC
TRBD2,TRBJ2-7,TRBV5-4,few,CASSSGTSGVYEQYF,TGTGCCAGCAGCTCGGGGACTAGCGGGGTCTACGAGCAGTACTTC
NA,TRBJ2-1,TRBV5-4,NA,CASFVRAGTNNEQFF,TGTGCCAGCTTCGTCCGGGCAGGTACTAATAATGAGCAGTTCTTC
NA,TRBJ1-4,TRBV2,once,CAGGPGIEEKLFF,TGTGCCGGTGGACCAGGGATAGAAGAAAAACTGTTTTTT